This T cell receptor beta chain was obtained from a study of T cells in Graves' hyperthyroidism and ophthalmopathy. Looking at the study overall: Once the initial diagnosis was made, peripheral blood was obtained before any treatment.

The source material, RNA transcripts, was used to amplify TCR beta CDR3 regions. An initial round of RT-PCR targeting the TCR CDR3 relied on the HTBI primer set. MiXCR, applied by TCRdb to the multiplex PCR reads, yields one record per CDR3 protein. In the table there are more than 500,000 distinct CDR3 sequences, around 15% of which are singletons. This CDR3 is built from 15 residues. The V segment lost 8 bases and the J segment 3 bases; nucleotides outside the gene matches: 9. Germline loops: CDR1 MGHRA, CDR2 YSYEKL. The TCR was taken from a woman aged 25 to 39 with Graves' ophthalmopathy. Specimen: blood. This chain links TRBV4-1 with TRBJ2-3; 9 nucleotides agree with TRBD2. DNA for the CDR3: TGCGCCAGCGGCCGAATAGCGGGAGTGACAGATACGCAGTATTTT. Its protein product is CASGRIAGVTDTQYF.